A single sample is the source of the 5 T cell receptor beta chains below, sequenced in a study of shared clonotypes between healthy human individuals. The protocol was immunoSEQ multiplex PCR, while the TCRdb copy is restricted to in-frame clones and leaves out a portion. Of a few million clones listed, around 95% were seen once; the top ten hold over 0.1%. What was sequenced was naive CD4+ T cells sorted from blood. Subset meaning: CD45RA+ positively selected. These receptors were taken from a young man in good health.

This clone was counted a single time. The chain uses TRBV10-3 and TRBJ2-7, with D unresolved. The CDR3 totals 14 residues. V was shortened by 0 bases and J by 4 bases, with 10 bases between the two germline ends. Per the germline V gene, CDR1 is ENHRY and CDR2 is SYGVKD. The CDR3 reads CAISESESPYEQYF. The CDR3 DNA is TGTGCCATCAGTGAGTCTGAGAGTCCGTACGAGCAGTACTTC.

This clone came up a few times. The chain couples TRBV6-5 to TRBJ1-6; D possibly corresponds to TRBD1 (6 bases). The length of the CDR3 is 13 residues. The germline V gene encodes CDR1 MNHEY and CDR2 SVGAGI. V gave up 7 bases and J gave up 4 bases, with 8 bases separating them. The CDR3 here is CASMDRYNSPLHF. The CDR3 nucleotides are TGTGCCAGCATGGACAGATATAATTCACCCCTCCACTTT.

The chain couples TRBV9 to TRBJ1-6; TRBD1 matches at 9 bases. The CDR3 is 15 residues long. Germline V gene sequence: CDR1 SGDLS, CDR2 YYNGEE. With V trimmed by 5 bases and J by 8 bases, 8 bases remained unmatched. The CDR3 protein is CASSLLGQGDSPLHF. The CDR3 nucleotides are TGTGCCAGCAGTTTACTGGGACAGGGAGATTCACCCCTCCACTTT.

The chain is built from TRBV28 and TRBJ2-1, with 10 bases identical to TRBD1. This CDR3 region has 17 residues. In germline, CDR1 is MDHEN, CDR2 SYDVKM. The junction had 8 bases not matched to a gene; V was cut back by 4 bases and J by 2 bases. CDR3 region: CASSSRPGQGTYNEQFF. Here the CDR3 DNA reads TGTGCCAGCAGTTCTAGACCGGGACAGGGGACCTACAATGAGCAGTTCTTC.

The chain has TRBV7-2 and TRBJ2-7, with TRBD1 matching 7 bases. V lost 1 base to trimming and J lost 1 base; unmatched junction nucleotides: 13. The length of the CDR3 is 18 residues. The germline V gene encodes CDR1 SGHTA and CDR2 FQGNSA. For the CDR3, the DNA is TGTGCCAGCAGCTTAGTCGCGACAGGGTATACGGCTTCCTACGAGCAGTACTTC. Translating gives CASSLVATGYTASYEQYF.